These T cell receptor beta chains were read from a single sample in a study of radiation and T cells in renal cell carcinoma. Produced via immunoSEQ multiplex PCR; TCRdb's table is partial and in-frame only. The sample yields about 130,000 clones, about four fifths seen once. Sequenced here: blood, sampled from a patient whose treatment included radiotherapy and nephrectomy. These receptors were collected from a woman aged 55 to 70 with renal cell carcinoma. CDR3s include the opening cysteine and the closing phenylalanine or tryptophan. Fields, in order: clone size, V gene, D gene, J gene, CDR3 protein, CDR3 DNA. D genes are given only for firm matches. Where a row states a size, it is once, few, many or the class of an expanded clone; other rows omit it.

NA,TRBV30,NA,TRBJ2-7,CAWGGDGYEQYF,TGTGCCTGGGGGGGTGATGGATACGAGCAGTACTTC
NA,TRBV19,TRBD2,TRBJ2-7,CASSYLAGEDEQYF,TGTGCCAGTAGTTACCTAGCGGGAGAGGACGAGCAGTACTTC
NA,TRBV15,TRBD2,TRBJ2-1,CATSPSGHGLAGVGYNEQFF,TGTGCCACCAGCCCCAGCGGACACGGACTAGCGGGAGTGGGATACAATGAGCAGTTCTTC
NA,TRBV28,NA,TRBJ1-3,CASSLRRDGGNTIYF,TGTGCCAGCAGTTTACGGCGGGACGGAGGAAACACCATATATTTT
once,TRBV4-3,NA,TRBJ2-3,CASSQPGALNTQYF,TGCGCCAGCAGCCAGCCGGGAGCGTTGAATACGCAGTATTTT
NA,TRBV19,NA,TRBJ2-3,CASSWRGTDTQYF,TGTGCCAGTAGTTGGAGGGGCACAGATACGCAGTATTTT
NA,TRBV11-3,NA,TRBJ2-3,CASSLRSGADTQYF,TGTGCCAGCAGCTTACGGTCGGGCGCAGATACGCAGTATTTT
NA,TRBV5-6,NA,TRBJ1-1,CASSQPSGNTEAFF,TGTGCCAGCAGCCAACCTTCAGGGAACACTGAAGCTTTCTTT
NA,TRBV7-2,NA,TRBJ2-1,CASSLGMGASYNEQFF,TGTGCCAGCAGCTTGGGGATGGGGGCCTCCTACAATGAGCAGTTCTTC
NA,TRBV19,NA,TRBJ2-2,CASKPGTGELFF,TGTGCCAGTAAACCCGGGACCGGGGAGCTGTTTTTT
NA,TRBV7-2,TRBD1,TRBJ1-2,CASSPGTVYYGYTF,TGTGCCAGCAGCCCCGGGACAGTTTACTATGGCTACACCTTC
NA,TRBV5-1,NA,TRBJ1-2,CASSFSGGSYGYTF,TGCGCCAGCAGCTTTTCGGGGGGGAGCTATGGCTACACCTTC
NA,TRBV9,NA,TRBJ1-1,CASSVAWNTEAFF,TGTGCCAGCAGCGTAGCCTGGAACACTGAAGCTTTCTTT
NA,TRBV2,TRBD1,TRBJ1-1,CASRPRWDSNTEAFF,TGTGCCAGCAGGCCCCGCTGGGACAGCAACACTGAAGCTTTCTTT
NA,TRBV5-4,NA,TRBJ2-5,CASSFDPRETQYF,TGTGCCAGCAGCTTTGATCCGCGGGAGACCCAGTACTTC
NA,TRBV23-1,NA,TRBJ1-4,CASVQGHATNEKLFF,TGCGCCAGCGTTCAGGGCCATGCAACTAATGAAAAACTGTTTTTT
NA,TRBV10-1,NA,TRBJ2-1,CASSDGVGYNEQFF,TGCGCCAGCAGTGACGGTGTGGGCTACAATGAGCAGTTCTTC
NA,TRBV4-1,NA,TRBJ2-2,CASSQTGWVTGELFF,TGCGCCAGCAGCCAAACAGGGTGGGTCACCGGGGAGCTGTTTTTT
few,TRBV4-2,TRBD1,TRBJ1-2,CASSQERPGQGHGYTF,TGTGCCAGCAGCCAAGAAAGACCGGGACAGGGACATGGCTACACCTTC
NA,TRBV7-2,NA,TRBJ2-5,CASPPMTETPQETQYF,TGTGCCAGCCCCCCTATGACAGAGACTCCCCAAGAGACCCAGTACTTC
few,TRBV19,TRBD1,TRBJ1-5,CASSISGTANSNQPQHF,TGTGCCAGTAGTATAAGCGGGACAGCAAATAGCAATCAGCCCCAGCATTTT
NA,TRBV5-4,NA,TRBJ2-2,CASSPDLTGDGGGELFF,TGTGCCAGCAGCCCGGACCTGACAGGCGATGGGGGCGGGGAGCTGTTTTTT
NA,TRBV28,TRBD2,TRBJ2-3,CASGTSGGPSTDTQYF,TGTGCCAGCGGGACTAGCGGGGGGCCTAGCACAGATACGCAGTATTTT
NA,TRBV30,NA,TRBJ2-2,CAWTPGVQLYTGELFF,TGTGCCTGGACCCCAGGGGTACAGCTTTACACCGGGGAGCTGTTTTTT
NA,TRBV19,NA,TRBJ1-4,CASSISGESEKLFF,TGTGCCAGTAGTATTTCGGGGGAATCGGAAAAACTGTTTTTT
NA,TRBV9,TRBD1,TRBJ2-2,CASRKGTANTGELFF,TGTGCCAGTAGAAAGGGGACAGCAAACACCGGGGAGCTGTTTTTT
NA,TRBV7-3,TRBD2,TRBJ2-3,CASSLSGSRTDTQYF,TGTGCCAGCAGCTTGAGCGGGAGTCGCACAGATACGCAGTATTTT
NA,TRBV6-5,NA,TRBJ1-2,CASSKDPYGYTF,TGTGCCAGCAGTAAAGACCCATATGGCTACACCTTC
NA,TRBV28,TRBD1,TRBJ1-5,CASSPIAGTGVSQPQHF,TGTGCCAGCAGTCCCATAGCCGGGACAGGGGTGAGTCAGCCCCAGCATTTT
NA,TRBV6-4,NA,TRBJ1-3,CASSDVRTTGNTIYF,TGTGCCAGCAGTGATGTCAGGACAACTGGAAACACCATATATTTT
NA,TRBV19,TRBD1,TRBJ2-7,CASSIDLGGTGYYEQYF,TGTGCCAGTAGTATAGATCTCGGAGGGACAGGGTACTACGAGCAGTACTTC
once,TRBV7-6,NA,TRBJ2-7,CASSLGGGGDEQYF,TGTGCCAGCAGCTTAGGGGGAGGGGGAGACGAGCAGTACTTC
NA,TRBV5-5,TRBD2,TRBJ2-7,CASSPKRGAYEQYF,TGTGCCAGCAGCCCTAAGCGGGGGGCCTACGAGCAGTACTTC
NA,TRBV5-1,NA,TRBJ1-1,CASSPIQGNTEAFF,TGCGCCAGCAGCCCAATACAGGGGAACACTGAAGCTTTCTTT
NA,TRBV28,NA,TRBJ2-3,CASLADFVTDTQYF,TGTGCCAGCTTAGCGGATTTCGTCACAGATACGCAGTATTTT
NA,TRBV19,TRBD1,TRBJ1-1,CASSIGQGVAINTEAFF,TGTGCCAGTAGTATAGGACAGGGGGTCGCCATTAACACTGAAGCTTTCTTT
NA,TRBV27,NA,TRBJ2-3,CASQINPVSATQYF,TGTGCCAGTCAGATAAACCCAGTCTCGGCTACGCAGTATTTT
once,TRBV5-1,TRBD1,TRBJ2-5,CASSLAGTGGFGETQYF,TGCGCCAGCAGCCTAGCCGGGACAGGGGGATTCGGAGAGACCCAGTACTTC